Sequencing of this TCR beta chain was carried out in a study of cytomegalovirus exposure and HLA in healthy donors. Study-level findings and limits: TCR beta sequences reportedly predicted most subjects' HLA-A and HLA-B alleles accurately. Within the data, a cluster of highly shared sequence variants was likely a sequencing artifact.

Germline V gives CDR1 SGHAT, CDR2 FQNNGV. The CDR3 sequence is 17 residues long. Germline trimming cut 0 bases from V and 2 bases from J; bases unmatched to any gene: 2. Use of 60 Vbeta and 13 Jbeta primers characterized the PCR. Here immunoSEQ multiplex PCR was the method, and the copy in TCRdb shows in-frame clones only, minus some. The table includes about 110,000 clones, about 70% detected once. As concerns this clone: The antigen is unknown.

The sample was PBMCs. V and J are TRBV11-2 and TRBJ2-1; TRBD2 agrees at 12 bases. This clonotype was obtained from a female donor in good health and CMV-seronegative. For the CDR3, the DNA is TGTGCCAGCAGCTTAGAACTAGCGGGAGGTCCCTACAATGAGCAGTTCTTC. Protein product: CASSLELAGGPYNEQFF.